Sequencing of this TCR beta chain was carried out in a study of CD8 T cells in ankylosing spondylitis. Study-wide results and caveats: In the blood and synovial fluid of reactive arthritis, some motif variants had been previously reported. Disease-linked clones displayed a CD8+ phenotype and appeared relatively rarely in peripheral blood. Matched ankylosing spondylitis synovial fluid reportedly showed significant enrichment of disease-linked clones.

Trimming stripped 0 bases from V and 6 bases from J, with 11 bases between. The CDR3 totals 14 residues. Germline V gene lookup returns CDR1 LNHNV and CDR2 YYDKDF (reference sequence). TCR beta libraries were made by quantitative 5'-RACE with molecular barcodes. TCRdb fed the 5' RACE reads into MiXCR, producing one record per CDR3 protein. The sample holds 200,000 to 250,000 distinct CDR3 sequences, more than 9% seen once. This clonotype was recorded many times. As yet, its antigen is unknown. This sequence originates from a male donor with ankylosing spondylitis or in good health (not recorded which). The chain recombines TRBV15 with TRBJ1-1, with D possibly matching TRBD1 (6 bases). Sequenced sample: blood, either unsorted or a sorted T cell fraction (not recorded which). In nucleotides, the CDR3 is TGTGCCACCAGCAGAGATGGGGGGGCCGCTGAAGCTTTCTTT. Translating it yields CATSRDGGAAEAFF.